A selection of T cell receptor beta chains follows, all from one sample in a study of blood T cell repertoires in COVID-19. TCRdb keeps only in-frame clones here, not all; method: immunoSEQ multiplex PCR. The repertoire holds 200,000 or so clones, with 88% as singletons. The sequenced sample consisted of peripheral blood. The receptors come from a man in his 70s with active or convalescent COVID-19. The conserved cysteine and the conserved F or W are not part of the CDR3 here. Fields, in order: V gene, clone size, J gene, CDR3 protein. For some rows the clone size is stated as once, few or many, or as a class when expanded; others skip it.

>TRBV9|few|TRBJ1-2
ASSPLDRAGSGYT
>TRBV9|NA|TRBJ2-2
ASSVFGGQGYTGELF
>TRBV7-2|few|TRBJ2-1
ASSGSNEQF
>TRBV9|NA|TRBJ2-3
ASSSRTSGRADTQY
>TRBV18|NA|TRBJ2-5
ASSPPGNQETQY
>TRBV5-5|NA|TRBJ1-5
ASSGGTGVNNQPQH
>TRBV7-9|once|TRBJ1-4
ASSLAGGGLVGEKLF
>TRBV5-1|NA|TRBJ2-3
ASSSAPTGLITDTQY
>TRBV6-4|NA|TRBJ1-2
ASILTGTAAYGYT
>TRBV20-1|NA|TRBJ2-7
SASGLQGYEQY
>TRBV28|once|TRBJ1-4
ASSHRQAGDEKLF
>TRBV14|NA|TRBJ1-4
ASSRFQGGNEKLF
>TRBV6-6|NA|TRBJ2-3
ASSRQGVPRLTDTQY
>TRBV30|NA|TRBJ1-6
AWSRYSSSPLH
>TRBV28|NA|TRBJ1-5
ASSLIQGKGNQPQH
>TRBV7-9|NA|TRBJ2-1
ASSPNTVAPSEQF
>TRBV28|NA|TRBJ1-2
ASSLPDRLGGDGNYGYT
>TRBV4-1|once|TRBJ1-2
ASSQEGQFNYGYT
>TRBV9|NA|TRBJ2-6
ASSVGRGGDRVPSGANVLT
>TRBV28|once|TRBJ1-2
ASSSNRGPGYT
>TRBV5-1|NA|TRBJ2-7
ASSLALRQGPISYEQY
>TRBV3-1/TRBV3-2|NA|TRBJ1-6
ASSQEGEVSSPLH
>TRBV9|NA|TRBJ1-2
ASSVGGQGGYGYT
>TRBV11-3|NA|TRBJ1-6
ASSFQRPLH
>TRBV11-2|NA|TRBJ1-1
ASSLHRTEAF
>TRBV28|NA|TRBJ2-3
ASSLRSAPRGDTQY
>TRBV20-1|NA|TRBJ1-5
SASGGGTPLGGPQH
>TRBV6-5|NA|TRBJ2-4
ASIKWRWAKNIQY
>TRBV7-9|once|TRBJ1-3
ASSLGQGFGNTIY
>TRBV10-1|NA|TRBJ2-1
ASSAGTSGRDNEQF
>TRBV4-1|once|TRBJ2-4
ASSQVPYPPGSSPTKNIQY
>TRBV30|NA|TRBJ1-5
AWSHVGGANQPQH
>TRBV28|NA|TRBJ2-7
ASSSMGLAGGGEQY
>TRBV7-9|few|TRBJ1-1
ASSERGQLNTEAF
>TRBV6-5|NA|TRBJ1-1
ASRGGTEAF
>TRBV13|NA|TRBJ2-3
ASSFGTSGPDTQY
>TRBV5-6|NA|TRBJ1-2
ASSLASYGYT
>TRBV30|NA|TRBJ1-1
AWSVTAEAF
>TRBV6-5|few|TRBJ1-1
ASSYSRGTEAF
>TRBV6-6|once|TRBJ1-1
ASGPGGGTEAF
>TRBV11-2|NA|TRBJ2-1
ASSRGGAAPYNEQF
>TRBV6-2/TRBV6-3|NA|TRBJ1-6
ASSYSMLGADSPLH
>TRBV15|NA|TRBJ2-5
ATSRGKGAQETQY
>TRBV27|NA|TRBJ1-5
ASSPLQGAWNQPQH
>TRBV6-5|NA|TRBJ1-4
ASRQGGVGEKLF
>TRBV5-1|NA|TRBJ1-1
ASSLGADRGGTEAF
>TRBV24-1|NA|TRBJ1-5
ATSDFLGQPQH